This T cell receptor beta chain was documented in a study of control samples from healthy donors and cancer patients. Only in-frame clones appear in the TCRdb table, and some are missing; sequencing was by immunoSEQ multiplex PCR. The data contain approximately 86,000 clones, approximately 89% of them seen just once; the ten biggest clones take up roughly 21%. This CDR3 comprises 17 residues. The germline V gene encodes CDR1 LGHDT and CDR2 YNNKEL (reference sequence). Trimming took off 0 bases at V and 5 bases at J, with 16 bases between the two ends. The sample taken for sequencing was blood. This receptor was taken from a man aged 30 to 39 in good health. V and J are TRBV3-1 (or the pseudogene TRBV3-2) and TRBJ2-2; D possibly corresponds to TRBD2 (7 bases). The chain's CDR3 is CASSQEGRGRGTGELFF. The CDR3 DNA sequence: TGTGCCAGCAGCCAAGAGGGGCGGGGGCGCGGGACCGGGGAGCTGTTTTTT.